The sequence of this T cell receptor beta chain was determined in a study of CD8+CD57+ T cells in acquired aplastic anemia. About the research overall: About 10 million reads were obtained on average for healthy donor CD4+ cells. General study results and limits: Patients and controls were not found to differ significantly in CD8+ Simpson's diversity.

V shed 6 bases and J 3 bases; nucleotides not matched to a gene: 3. Germline V gene sequence: CDR1 SNHLY, CDR2 FYNNEI. This CDR3 has 14 amino acids. TCR beta VDJ and CDR3 profiling used genomic DNA as template. Each CDR3 protein is one row after TCRdb ran MiXCR on the reads. The table shows over 40,000 distinct CDR3 sequences, with over 60% occurring only once. On this clonotype itself: The target antigen is unknown.

Sequencing used sorted CD4+, CD8+, or CD8+CD57+ T cells (not recorded which) from PBMCs. The receptor's source is a human donor in good health, serving as a control. This chain connects TRBV2 to TRBJ2-1, with 9 bases fitting TRBD2. Here the CDR3 reads CASRPSGVYNEQFF. In DNA form, the CDR3 reads TGTGCCAGCAGACCTAGCGGGGTCTACAATGAGCAGTTCTTC.